This T cell receptor beta chain emerged from a study of cytomegalovirus exposure and HLA in healthy donors. Study outcomes and limitations: No immune exposure information besides CMV serostatus was available. Later analysis identified about 15,000 TCR beta sequences associated with HLA alleles, using a false discovery rate threshold of 0.05. Most TCR sequences were seen very rarely across donors, but some public TCRs occurred in many.

In the case of this clone: Its specificity is unknown.

Germline CDR1 MNHNS, CDR2 SASEGT. This CDR3 is 13 amino acids long. Trimming pared 6 bases from V and 2 bases from J, leaving 8 bases between. Vbeta (60) and Jbeta (13) primers were used in the PCR. Clones were read by immunoSEQ multiplex PCR, and TCRdb kept only the in-frame ones, dropping some. The table lists 100,000 or so clones, over 80% of them singletons. The receptor's source is a man aged 18 to 29 in good health and CMV-seronegative. The specimen was PBMCs. This chain links TRBV6-1 with TRBJ1-5; tentatively, D is TRBD1 (6 bases). In DNA form, the CDR3 reads TGTGCCAGCAGAGAGGGGGGCAATCAGCCCCAGCATTTT. Translation gives CASREGGNQPQHF.